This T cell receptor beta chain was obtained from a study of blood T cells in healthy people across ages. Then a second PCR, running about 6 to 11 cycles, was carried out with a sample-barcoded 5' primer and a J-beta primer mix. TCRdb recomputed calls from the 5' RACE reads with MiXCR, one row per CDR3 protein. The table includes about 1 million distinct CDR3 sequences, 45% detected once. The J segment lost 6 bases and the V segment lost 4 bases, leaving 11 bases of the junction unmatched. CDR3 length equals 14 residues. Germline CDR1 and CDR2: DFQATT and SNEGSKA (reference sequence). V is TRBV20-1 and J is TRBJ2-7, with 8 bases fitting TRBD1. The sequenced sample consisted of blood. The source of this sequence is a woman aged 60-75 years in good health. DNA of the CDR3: TGCAGTGCTATCCGACAGGGGTTGAGTGGCGAGCAGTACTTC. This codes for CSAIRQGLSGEQYF.